Ten or more counts support the clone carrying this T cell receptor (beta chain). Germline assignment: CDR1 SGHRS and CDR2 YFSETQ. The length of the CDR3 is 14 residues. Unmatched junction bases numbered 10, after V lost 7 bases and J lost 8 bases. This specimen belongs to a study of tumor-infiltrating lymphocytes in primary liver carcinoma. Overall study context: T1-T3 N0M0 was the stage of the tumors, which were roughly 4 to 11 cm across.

A constant-region primer primed TCR beta cDNA synthesis from 500 to 550 ng of total RNA. Generation of the TCR beta libraries relied on three nested multiplex PCR rounds using slightly modified ARM-PCR. Primers for the first two PCR rounds were TRBV1-TRBV30 forward primers and a C-beta reverse primer (approximately 10 cycles per round). MiXCR, applied by TCRdb to the multiplex PCR reads, yields one record per CDR3 protein. The data hold 95,000 to 100,000 distinct CDR3 sequences, with approximately 70% observed a single time. The tissue used was unsorted bulk material of about 19-31 mg. RNA and DNA were co-extracted from it with the AllPrep DNA/RNA mini kit.

Sequenced input: liver tumor tissue from sampling region 2. Subset denoted: tumor region T2, inferior pole. The sequence derives from a woman in her fifties or sixties with primary liver carcinoma and hepatitis B virus infection. This chain links TRBV5-1 with TRBJ1-1; the match to TRBD1 covers 11 bases. CDR3 residues: CASRGQGALSEAFF. The DNA of the CDR3 is TGCGCCAGCCGAGGACAGGGGGCTTTATCAGAAGCTTTCTTT.